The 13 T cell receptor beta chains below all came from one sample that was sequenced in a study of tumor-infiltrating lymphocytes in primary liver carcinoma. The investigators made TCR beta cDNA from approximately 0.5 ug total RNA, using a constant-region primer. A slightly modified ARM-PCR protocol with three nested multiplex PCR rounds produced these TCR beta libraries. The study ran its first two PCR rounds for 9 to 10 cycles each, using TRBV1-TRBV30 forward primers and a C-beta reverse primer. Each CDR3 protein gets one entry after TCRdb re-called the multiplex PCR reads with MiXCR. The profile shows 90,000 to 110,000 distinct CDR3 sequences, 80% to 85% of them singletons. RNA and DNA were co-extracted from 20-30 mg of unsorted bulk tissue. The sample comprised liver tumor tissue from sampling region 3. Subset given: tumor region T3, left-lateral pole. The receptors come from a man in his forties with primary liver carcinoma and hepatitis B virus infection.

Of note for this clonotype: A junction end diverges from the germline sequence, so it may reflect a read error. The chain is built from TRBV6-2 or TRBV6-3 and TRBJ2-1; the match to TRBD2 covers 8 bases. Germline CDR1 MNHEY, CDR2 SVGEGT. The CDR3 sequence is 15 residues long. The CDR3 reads CASSRGLLAANEQFF. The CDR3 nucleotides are TGTGCAAGCAGTCGAGGACTACTAGCGGCCAATGAGCAGTTCTTC.

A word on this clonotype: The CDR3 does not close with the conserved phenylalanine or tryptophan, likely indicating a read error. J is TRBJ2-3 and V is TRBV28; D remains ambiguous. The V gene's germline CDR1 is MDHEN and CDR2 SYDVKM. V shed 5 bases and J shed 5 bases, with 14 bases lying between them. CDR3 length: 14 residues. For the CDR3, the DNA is TGTGCCAGCAGTATACAACCAGCCGGAGATACGCAGTATTAT. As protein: CASSIQPAGDTQYY.

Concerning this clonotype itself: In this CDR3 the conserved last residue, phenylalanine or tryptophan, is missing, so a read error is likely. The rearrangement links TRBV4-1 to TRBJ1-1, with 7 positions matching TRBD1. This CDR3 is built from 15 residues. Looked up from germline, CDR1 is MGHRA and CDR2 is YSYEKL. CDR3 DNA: TGCGTCAGCAGCCGATCAGGGGAGGGACAGACTGAAGCTTTCTTA. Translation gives CVSSRSGEGQTEAFL.

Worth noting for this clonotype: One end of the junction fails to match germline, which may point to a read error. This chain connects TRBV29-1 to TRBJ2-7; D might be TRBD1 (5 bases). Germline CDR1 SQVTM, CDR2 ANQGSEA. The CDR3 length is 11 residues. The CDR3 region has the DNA TGTAGTGTTGAAGGGGTTCATGAGCAGTACTTC. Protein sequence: CSVEGVHEQYF.

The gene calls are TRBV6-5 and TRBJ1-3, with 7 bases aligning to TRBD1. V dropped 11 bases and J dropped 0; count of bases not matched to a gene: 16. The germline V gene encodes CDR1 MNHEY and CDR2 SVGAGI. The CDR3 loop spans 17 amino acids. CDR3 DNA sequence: TGTGCCCTCAGCATTACCGGGACAGCGAACTCTGGAAACACCATATATTTT. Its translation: CALSITGTANSGNTIYF.

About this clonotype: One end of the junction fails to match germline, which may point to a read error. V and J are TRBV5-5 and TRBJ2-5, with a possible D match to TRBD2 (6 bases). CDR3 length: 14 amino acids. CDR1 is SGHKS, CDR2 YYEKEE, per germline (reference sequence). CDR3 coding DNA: TGTGCCGGCAGCTCGAAGACTAGGGGTGAGTCCCAGTACTTC. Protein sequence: CAGSSKTRGESQYF.

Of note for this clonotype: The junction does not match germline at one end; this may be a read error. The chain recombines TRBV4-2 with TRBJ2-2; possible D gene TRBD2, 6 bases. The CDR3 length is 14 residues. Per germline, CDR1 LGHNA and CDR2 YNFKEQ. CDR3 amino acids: CASSQDQIGGELYF. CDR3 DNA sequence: TGTGCCAGCAGCCAAGATCAAATTGGCGGGGAGTTGTATTTT.

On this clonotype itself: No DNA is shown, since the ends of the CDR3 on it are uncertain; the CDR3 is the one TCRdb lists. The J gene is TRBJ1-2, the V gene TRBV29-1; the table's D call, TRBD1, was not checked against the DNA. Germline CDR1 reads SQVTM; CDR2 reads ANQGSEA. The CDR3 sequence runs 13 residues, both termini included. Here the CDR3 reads CSVRSWGAYGCTF.

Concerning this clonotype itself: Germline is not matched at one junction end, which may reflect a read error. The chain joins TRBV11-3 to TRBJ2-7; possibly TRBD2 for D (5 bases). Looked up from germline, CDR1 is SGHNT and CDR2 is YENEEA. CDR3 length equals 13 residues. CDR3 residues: CAISFGVLGEQYF. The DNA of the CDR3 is TGTGCCATCAGTTTCGGGGTTTTGGGCGAGCAGTATTTC.

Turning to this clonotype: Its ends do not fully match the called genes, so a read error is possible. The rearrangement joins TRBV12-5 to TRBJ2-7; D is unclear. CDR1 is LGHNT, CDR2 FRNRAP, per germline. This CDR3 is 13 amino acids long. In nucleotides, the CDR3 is TGTGCCAGTGAAGTGACCGTTTCCTACGAGCAGTACTTC. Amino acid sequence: CASEVTVSYEQYF.

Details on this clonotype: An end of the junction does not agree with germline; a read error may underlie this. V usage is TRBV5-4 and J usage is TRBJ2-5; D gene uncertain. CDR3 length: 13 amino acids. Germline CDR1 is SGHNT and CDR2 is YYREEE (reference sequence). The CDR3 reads CASNLDRRETQYF. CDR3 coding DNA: TGTGCCAGCAACTTGGATAGACGAGAGACCCAGTACTTC. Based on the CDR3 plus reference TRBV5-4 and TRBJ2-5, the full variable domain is ETGVTQSPTHLIKTRGQQVTLRCSSQSGHNTVSWYQQALGQGPQFIFQYYREEENGRGNFPPRFSGLQFPNYSSELNVNALELDDSALYLCASNLDRRETQYFGPGTRLLVL.

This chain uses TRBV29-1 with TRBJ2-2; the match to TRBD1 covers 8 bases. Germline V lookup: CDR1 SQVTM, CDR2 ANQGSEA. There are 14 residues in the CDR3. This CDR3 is CRVSGQEFTGELFF. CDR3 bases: TGCAGGGTTTCGGGACAGGAGTTCACCGGGGAGCTGTTTTTT.

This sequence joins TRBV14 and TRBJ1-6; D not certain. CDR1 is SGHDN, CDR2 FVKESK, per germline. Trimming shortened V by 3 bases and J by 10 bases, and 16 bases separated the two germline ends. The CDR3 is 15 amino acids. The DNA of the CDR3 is TGTGCCAGCAGCCATGGAAGGGCGGCGGAATCACCCCTCCACTTT. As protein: CASSHGRAAESPLHF. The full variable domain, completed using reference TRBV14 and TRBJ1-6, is EAGVTQFPSHSVIEKGQTVTLRCDPISGHDNLYWYRRVMGKEIKFLLHFVKESKQDESGMPNNRFLAERTGGTYSTLKVQPAELEDSGVYFCASSHGRAAESPLHFGNGTRLTVT.